A single sample is the source of the 10 T cell receptor beta chains below, sequenced in a study of OX40 agonist ivuxolimab in advanced cancers. Some clones are missing from TCRdb's copy, which holds only in-frame ones; the method was immunoSEQ multiplex PCR. This sample has around 80,000 clones; approximately 89% occur once, and the top ten carry roughly 0.18%. The sequenced sample was CD4+ or CD8+ T cells sorted from blood, obtained in a trial of the OX40 agonist ivuxolimab. These receptors were collected from an adult with an advanced solid tumor such as melanoma, head and neck, liver or kidney cancer.

V usage is TRBV7-9 and J usage is TRBJ2-3, with 11 bases matching TRBD1. Trimming at V came to 6 bases and at J to 2 bases, leaving 7 bases not matched to a gene. The CDR3 spans 16 residues. In germline, CDR1 is SEHNR, CDR2 FQNEAQ (reference sequence). This CDR3 reads CASSRTGGLITDTQYF. CDR3 DNA sequence: TGTGCCAGCAGTCGGACAGGGGGCTTAATCACAGATACGCAGTATTTT.

V gene TRBV28 combines with J gene TRBJ2-7, with a possible D match to TRBD1 (5 bases). The CDR3 has 15 amino acids. The V gene lost 2 bases and the J gene lost 1 base, with 12 bases spanning the gap. The germline gives CDR1 MDHEN, CDR2 SYDVKM. CDR3 protein: CASSLTQGTSYEQYF. The CDR3 coding sequence is TGTGCCAGCAGTTTAACCCAGGGAACATCCTACGAGCAGTACTTC.

The chain combines TRBV5-1 with TRBJ2-3, with 13 positions matching TRBD2. This CDR3 contains 18 residues. Germline values: CDR1 SGHRS, CDR2 YFSETQ. The ends lost 4 bases at V and 4 bases at J; junction bases unmatched: 12. CDR3 coding DNA: TGCGCCAGCAGCCCGCCGGCAGGACTAGCGGGAGCTTCAGATACGCAGTATTTT. It encodes CASSPPAGLAGASDTQYF.

The rearrangement uses TRBV6-1 and TRBJ2-5; TRBD1 agrees at 8 bases. The V and J ends lost 7 bases and 5 bases, in that order; junction bases with no gene match: 9. The CDR3 is 14 residues long. Looked up from germline, CDR1 is MNHNS and CDR2 is SASEGT. This chain's CDR3 is CASKRQGPEETQYF. In DNA, the CDR3 is TGTGCCAGCAAACGACAGGGGCCGGAGGAGACCCAGTACTTC.

The chain carries TRBV25-1 and TRBJ1-6; weak D call: TRBD1 (5 bases). CDR3 length: 13 amino acids. Germline V lookup: CDR1 MGHDK, CDR2 SYGVNS. Trimming took 1 base from V and 8 from J, leaving 6 bases between them. For the CDR3, the DNA is TGTGCCAGCAGTGAATTCAGGGATTCACCCCTCCACTTT. Its protein is CASSEFRDSPLHF.

The V gene is TRBV25-1, the J gene TRBJ1-1, with 8 bases fitting TRBD1. The germline V gene has CDR1 MGHDK and CDR2 SYGVNS. The trim removed 6 bases at V and 2 bases at J, leaving 2 bases unmatched. The CDR3 length is 13 residues. The CDR3 sequence: CASRGTGNTEAFF. DNA of the CDR3: TGTGCCAGCAGGGGGACAGGTAACACTGAAGCTTTCTTT.

V is TRBV6-1 and J is TRBJ2-2; 8 nucleotides align to TRBD1. V was pared by 4 bases and J by 0 bases, with 4 bases of the junction left unmatched. The CDR3 contains 16 residues. The germline V gene has CDR1 MNHNS and CDR2 SASEGT. The CDR3 bases are TGTGCCAGCAGTGTACGGACAGGGACGAACACCGGGGAGCTGTTTTTT. Its translation is CASSVRTGTNTGELFF.

This clone was seen a few times. The chain joins TRBV25-1 to TRBJ1-5; 8 bases align to TRBD1. Germline loops: CDR1 MGHDK, CDR2 SYGVNS. The ends lost 4 bases at V and 6 bases at J; junction bases unmatched: 5. The CDR3 is made up of 14 amino acids. CDR3 sequence reads: CASSAGQGSQPQHF. CDR3 coding DNA: TGTGCCAGCAGTGCAGGACAGGGTAGTCAGCCCCAGCATTTT.

J is TRBJ1-5 and V is TRBV5-8; D is ambiguous. CDR3 length equals 12 residues. Germline V lookup: CDR1 SGHTS, CDR2 YDEGEE. Trimming removed 7 bases from V and 4 bases from J, with 9 bases in between. The CDR3 reads CASGNFNQPQHF. The CDR3 region has the DNA TGTGCCAGCGGGAATTTTAATCAGCCCCAGCATTTT.

This clone was seen a single time. The chain is built from TRBV27 and TRBJ2-7; 9 nucleotides match TRBD2. CDR1 and CDR2 (germline): MNHEY, SMNVEV (reference sequence). This CDR3 has 18 amino acids. V lost 7 bases, J lost 2 bases, and 18 bases stayed unmatched. The CDR3 is CASTPRLAGISGPYEQYF. The DNA of the CDR3 is TGTGCCAGCACCCCTCGGCTAGCGGGGATCTCAGGCCCCTACGAGCAGTACTTC.